This TCR beta chain is drawn from a study of T-cell memory formation after mild COVID-19. General observations from the study: Clones that got smaller from day 15 to 85 had even CD4/CD8, while clones growing later tipped toward CD4+. CD4+ contracting clones were found mainly in CM and EM, and CD8+ ones in EMRA.

This clonotype has more than one count but fewer than ten. Its specificity is unknown. cDNA libraries for TCR alpha and TCR beta, carrying sample barcodes and UMIs, came from 5'RACE with constant-segment primers. Using its own MiXCR run on the 5' RACE reads, TCRdb lists one record per CDR3 protein. Of more than 350,000 distinct CDR3 sequences in the sample, 21% were seen once. The CDR3 sequence is 17 residues long. Trimming removed 6 bases from V and 1 base from J; junction bases left unmatched: 14. Germline loops: CDR1 MNHEY, CDR2 SVGAGI. The sample comprised PBMCs or a T cell subset sorted from them (not recorded which). The sequence was obtained from an adult woman who had mild COVID-19 (a few samples of this study predate the infection). Cell type and time point are not known. The chain uses TRBV6-5 and TRBJ1-1; 7 bases line up with TRBD1. The CDR3 loop is CASRSSPYTGANTEAFF. The CDR3, as DNA: TGTGCCAGCAGATCCTCTCCATATACAGGGGCGAACACTGAAGCTTTCTTT.